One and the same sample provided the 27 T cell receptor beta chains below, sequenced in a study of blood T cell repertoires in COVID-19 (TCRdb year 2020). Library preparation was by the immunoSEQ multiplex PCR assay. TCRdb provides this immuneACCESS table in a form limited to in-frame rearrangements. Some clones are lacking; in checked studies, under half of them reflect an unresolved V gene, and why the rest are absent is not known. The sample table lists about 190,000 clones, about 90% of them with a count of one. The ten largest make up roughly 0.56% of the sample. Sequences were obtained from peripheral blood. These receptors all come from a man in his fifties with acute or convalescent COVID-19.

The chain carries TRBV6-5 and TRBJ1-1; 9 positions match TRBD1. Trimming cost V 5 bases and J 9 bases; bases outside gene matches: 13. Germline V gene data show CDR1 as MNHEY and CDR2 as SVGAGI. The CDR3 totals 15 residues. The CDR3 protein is CASSSRQSYRGQAFF. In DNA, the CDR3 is TGTGCCAGCAGTAGCCGCCAATCATACAGGGGGCAAGCTTTCTTT.

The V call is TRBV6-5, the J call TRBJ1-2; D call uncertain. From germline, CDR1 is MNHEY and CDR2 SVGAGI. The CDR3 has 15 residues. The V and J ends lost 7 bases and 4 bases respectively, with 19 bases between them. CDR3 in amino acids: CASIIIAEDRYGYTF. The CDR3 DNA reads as TGTGCCAGCATCATAATCGCGGAGGACCGCTATGGCTACACCTTC.

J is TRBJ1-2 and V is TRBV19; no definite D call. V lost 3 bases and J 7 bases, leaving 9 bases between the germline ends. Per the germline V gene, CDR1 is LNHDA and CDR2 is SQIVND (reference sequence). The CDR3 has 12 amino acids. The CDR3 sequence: CASSISESGYTF. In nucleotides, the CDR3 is TGTGCCAGTAGTATCTCTGAGAGTGGCTACACCTTC.

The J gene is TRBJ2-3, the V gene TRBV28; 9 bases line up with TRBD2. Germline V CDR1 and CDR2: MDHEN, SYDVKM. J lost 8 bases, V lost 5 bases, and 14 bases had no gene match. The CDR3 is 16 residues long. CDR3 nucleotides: TGTGCCAGCAGTGGCCGGGACGGAGCGGGGGGTGCTACGCAGTATTTT. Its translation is CASSGRDGAGGATQYF.

The CDR3 is CASSLSGTSGGNEQFF. CDR3 DNA sequence: TGTGCCAGCAGCTTGTCCGGGACTAGCGGGGGAAATGAGCAGTTCTTC. This chain uses TRBV7-8 with TRBJ2-1, with TRBD2 matching over 14 bases. Germline trimming cut 3 bases from V and 7 bases from J; bases unmatched to any gene: 5. The CDR3 consists of 16 residues. CDR1 SGHVS and CDR2 FQNEAQ come from the germline V gene. The whole variable domain, filled in from reference TRBV7-8 and TRBJ2-1, reads GAGVSQSPRYKVAKRGQDVALRCDPISGHVSLFWYQQALGQGPEFLTYFQNEAQLDKSGLPSDRFFAERPEGSVSTLKIQRTQQEDSAVYLCASSLSGTSGGNEQFFGPGTRLTVL.

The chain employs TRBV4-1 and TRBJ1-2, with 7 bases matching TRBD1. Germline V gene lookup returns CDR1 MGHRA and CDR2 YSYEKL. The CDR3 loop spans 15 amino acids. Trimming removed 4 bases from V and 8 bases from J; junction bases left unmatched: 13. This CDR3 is CASSPEPGQLGGYTF. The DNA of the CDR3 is TGCGCCAGCAGCCCAGAGCCGGGACAGTTGGGCGGCTACACCTTC.

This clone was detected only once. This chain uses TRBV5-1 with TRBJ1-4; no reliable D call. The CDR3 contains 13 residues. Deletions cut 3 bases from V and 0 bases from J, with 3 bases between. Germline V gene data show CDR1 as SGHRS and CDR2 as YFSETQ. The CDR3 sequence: CASSSSTNEKLFF. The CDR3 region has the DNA TGCGCCAGCAGCTCGTCAACTAATGAAAAACTGTTTTTT.

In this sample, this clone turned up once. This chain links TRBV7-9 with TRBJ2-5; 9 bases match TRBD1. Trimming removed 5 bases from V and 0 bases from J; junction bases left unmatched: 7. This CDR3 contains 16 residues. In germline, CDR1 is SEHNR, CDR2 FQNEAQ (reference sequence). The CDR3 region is CASSTGQGPYQETQYF. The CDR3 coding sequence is TGTGCCAGCAGCACTGGACAGGGGCCGTACCAAGAGACCCAGTACTTC.

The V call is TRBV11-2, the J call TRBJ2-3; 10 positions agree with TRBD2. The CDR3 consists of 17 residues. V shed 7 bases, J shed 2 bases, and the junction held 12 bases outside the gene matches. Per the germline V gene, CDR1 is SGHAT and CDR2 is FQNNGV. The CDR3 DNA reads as TGTGCCAGCAACCCCCTTGGGCTAGCGGGGGTCACAGATACGCAGTATTTT. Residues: CASNPLGLAGVTDTQYF.

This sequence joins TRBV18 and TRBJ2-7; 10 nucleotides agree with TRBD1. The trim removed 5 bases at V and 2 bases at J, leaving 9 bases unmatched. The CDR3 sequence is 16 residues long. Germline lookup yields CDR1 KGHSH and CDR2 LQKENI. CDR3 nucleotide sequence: TGTGCCAGCTCAATAAAGCCCGGGACAGGGGCCTACGAGCAGTACTTC. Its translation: CASSIKPGTGAYEQYF.

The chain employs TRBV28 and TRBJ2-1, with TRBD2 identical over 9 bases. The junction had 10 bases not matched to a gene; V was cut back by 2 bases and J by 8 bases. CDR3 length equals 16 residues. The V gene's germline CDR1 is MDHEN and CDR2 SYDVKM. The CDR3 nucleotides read TGTGCCAGCAGTTTAGTCGGACTAGCGAGAGAGTATGAGCAGTTCTTC. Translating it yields CASSLVGLAREYEQFF.

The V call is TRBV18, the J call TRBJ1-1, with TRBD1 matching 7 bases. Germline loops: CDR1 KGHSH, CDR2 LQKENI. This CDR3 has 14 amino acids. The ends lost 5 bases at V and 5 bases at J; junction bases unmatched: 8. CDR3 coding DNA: TGTGCCAGCTCAAGGCAGGGGGATTGGACTGAAGCTTTCTTT. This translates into CASSRQGDWTEAFF. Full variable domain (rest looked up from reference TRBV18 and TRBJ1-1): NAGVMQNPRHLVRRRGQEARLRCSPMKGHSHVYWYRQLPEEGLKFMVYLQKENIIDESGMPKERFSAEFPKEGPSILRIQQVVRGDSAAYFCASSRQGDWTEAFFGQGTRLTVV.

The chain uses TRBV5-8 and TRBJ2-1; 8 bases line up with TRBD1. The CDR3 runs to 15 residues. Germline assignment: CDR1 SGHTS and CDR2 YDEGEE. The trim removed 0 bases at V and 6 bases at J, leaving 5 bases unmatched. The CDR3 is CASSLGQGAFNEQFF. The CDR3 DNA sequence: TGTGCCAGCAGCTTGGGGCAGGGGGCGTTCAATGAGCAGTTCTTC.

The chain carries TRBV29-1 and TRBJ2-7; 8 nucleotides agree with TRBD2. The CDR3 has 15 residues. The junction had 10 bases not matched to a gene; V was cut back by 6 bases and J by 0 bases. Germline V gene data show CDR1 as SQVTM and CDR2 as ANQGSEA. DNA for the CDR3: TGCAGCGTCGGGGGGGAGGGACCAAGCTCCTACGAGCAGTACTTC. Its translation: CSVGGEGPSSYEQYF.

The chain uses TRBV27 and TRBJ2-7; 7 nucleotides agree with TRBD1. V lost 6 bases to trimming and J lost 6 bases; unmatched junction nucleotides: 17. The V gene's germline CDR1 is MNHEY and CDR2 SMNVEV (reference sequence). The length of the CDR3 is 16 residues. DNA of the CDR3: TGTGCCAGCAGCCTGAACTTACAGAGACAGGGCGCCGAGCAGTACTTC. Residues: CASSLNLQRQGAEQYF.

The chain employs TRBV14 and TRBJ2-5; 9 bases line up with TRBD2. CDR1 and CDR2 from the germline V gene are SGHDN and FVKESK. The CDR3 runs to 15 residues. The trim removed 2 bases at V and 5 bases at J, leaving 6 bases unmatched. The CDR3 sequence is CASSQRWREGETQYF. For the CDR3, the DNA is TGTGCCAGCAGCCAACGATGGCGGGAGGGGGAGACCCAGTACTTC.

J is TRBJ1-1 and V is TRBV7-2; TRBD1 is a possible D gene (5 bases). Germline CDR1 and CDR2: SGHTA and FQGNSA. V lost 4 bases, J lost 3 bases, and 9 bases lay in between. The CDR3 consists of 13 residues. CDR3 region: CASSYIGDTEAFF. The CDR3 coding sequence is TGTGCCAGCAGCTACATAGGGGACACTGAAGCTTTCTTT.

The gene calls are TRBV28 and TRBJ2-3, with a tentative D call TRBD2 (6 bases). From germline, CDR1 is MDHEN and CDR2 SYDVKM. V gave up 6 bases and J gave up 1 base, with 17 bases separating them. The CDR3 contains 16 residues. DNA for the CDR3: TGTGCCAGCAGAGCCGGGACTTATACCCGCACAGATACGCAGTATTTT. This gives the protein CASRAGTYTRTDTQYF.

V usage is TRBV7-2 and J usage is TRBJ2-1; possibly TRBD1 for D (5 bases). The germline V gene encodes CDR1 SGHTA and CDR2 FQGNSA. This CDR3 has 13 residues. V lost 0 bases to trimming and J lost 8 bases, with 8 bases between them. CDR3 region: CASSLAGRYEQFF. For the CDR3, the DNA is TGTGCCAGCAGCTTAGCGGGGCGCTATGAGCAGTTCTTC.

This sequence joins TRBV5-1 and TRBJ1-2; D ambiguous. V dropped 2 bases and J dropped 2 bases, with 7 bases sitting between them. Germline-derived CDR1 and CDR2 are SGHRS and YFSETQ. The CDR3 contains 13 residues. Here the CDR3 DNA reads TGCGCCAGCAGCTTAACTATGAACTATGGCTACACCTTC. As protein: CASSLTMNYGYTF.

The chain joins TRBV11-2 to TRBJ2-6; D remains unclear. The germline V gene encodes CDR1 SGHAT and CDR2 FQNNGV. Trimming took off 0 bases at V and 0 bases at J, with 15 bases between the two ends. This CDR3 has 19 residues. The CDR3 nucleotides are TGTGCCAGCAGCTTAGATCCTGGGCGTTCCTTCTCTGGGGCCAACGTCCTGACTTTC. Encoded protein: CASSLDPGRSFSGANVLTF.

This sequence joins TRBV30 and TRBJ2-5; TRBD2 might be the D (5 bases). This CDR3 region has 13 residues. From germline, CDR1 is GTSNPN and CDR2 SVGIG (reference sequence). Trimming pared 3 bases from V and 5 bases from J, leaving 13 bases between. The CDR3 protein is CAWSSGFWETQYF. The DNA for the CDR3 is TGTGCCTGGAGCTCGGGGTTTTGGGAGACCCAGTACTTC. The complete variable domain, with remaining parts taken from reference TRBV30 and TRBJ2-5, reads SQTIHQWPATLVQPVGSPLSLECTVEGTSNPNLYWYRQAAGRGLQLLFYSVGIGQISSEVPQNLSASRPQDRQFILSSKKLLLSDSGFYLCAWSSGFWETQYFGPGTRLLVL.

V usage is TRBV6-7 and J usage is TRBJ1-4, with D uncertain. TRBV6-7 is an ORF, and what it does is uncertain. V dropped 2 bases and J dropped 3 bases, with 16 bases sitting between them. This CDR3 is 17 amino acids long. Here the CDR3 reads CASSYPDFSGPNEKLFF. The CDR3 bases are TGTGCCAGCAGTTACCCGGACTTTTCCGGCCCTAATGAAAAACTGTTTTTT.

The CDR3 nucleotides read TGTGCTAGTGGGAAGACAGGGGACGAGCAGTACGTC. Protein: CASGKTGDEQYV. This sequence joins TRBV12-5 and TRBJ2-7; 8 nucleotides match TRBD1. Germline CDR1 LGHNT, CDR2 FRNRAP. The CDR3 has 12 amino acids. The V gene end was trimmed by 6 bases and the J gene end by 5 bases; junction bases not matched to a gene: 3.

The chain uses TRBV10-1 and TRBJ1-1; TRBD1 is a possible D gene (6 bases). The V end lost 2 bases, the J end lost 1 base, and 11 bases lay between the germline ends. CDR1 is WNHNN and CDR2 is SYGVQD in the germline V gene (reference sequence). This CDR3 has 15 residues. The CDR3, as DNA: TGCGCCAGCAGTGAGATACAGGGTCCGAACACTGAAGCTTTCTTT. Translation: CASSEIQGPNTEAFF.

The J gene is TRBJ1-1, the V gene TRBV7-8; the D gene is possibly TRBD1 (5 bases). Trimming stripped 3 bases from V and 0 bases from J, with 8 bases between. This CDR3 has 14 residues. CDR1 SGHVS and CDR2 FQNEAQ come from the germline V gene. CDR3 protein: CASSFATVNTEAFF. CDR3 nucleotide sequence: TGTGCCAGCAGCTTTGCGACAGTGAACACTGAAGCTTTCTTT.

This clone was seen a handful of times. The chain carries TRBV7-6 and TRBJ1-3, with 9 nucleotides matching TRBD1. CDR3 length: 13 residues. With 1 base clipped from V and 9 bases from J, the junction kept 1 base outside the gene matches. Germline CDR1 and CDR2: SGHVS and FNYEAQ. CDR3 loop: CASSLGDRATIYF. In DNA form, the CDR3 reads TGTGCCAGCAGCTTAGGGGACAGGGCCACCATATATTTT.